The 20 T cell receptor beta chains reported below all come from one sample, sequenced in a study of T cells expressing NK-cell markers. TCRdb re-called the 5' RACE reads; one entry per CDR3 protein, DNA not given. The listing contains approximately 440,000 distinct CDR3 sequences. The sequencing sample was made of blood T cells: a sorted CD56 or NKG2C T cell subset, CD4+ or CD8+ T cells, or bulk PBMC T cells (not recorded which). These receptors were taken from a woman in her forties or fifties in good health.

This chain links TRBV3-1 with TRBJ2-1; TCRdb's D call, TRBD2, is unchecked because there is no DNA. Germline V gene lookup returns CDR1 LGHDT and CDR2 YNNKEL (reference sequence). CDR3 length: 17 residues. Here the CDR3 reads CASSQDVGGRANNEQFF.

The rearrangement uses TRBV5-1 and TRBJ2-7; TCRdb's assignment of TRBD1 cannot be checked, as there is no DNA. The CDR3 totals 16 residues. Germline V CDR1 and CDR2: SGHRS, YFSETQ. CDR3 sequence reads: CASSSRPDPGVYEQYF.

The rearrangement joins TRBV5-1 to TRBJ2-7; TCRdb indicates TRBD2, and absent DNA this call remains unverified. CDR1 SGHRS and CDR2 YFSETQ come from the germline V gene. The CDR3 has 14 amino acids. CDR3 sequence: CASASTSGAYEQYF.

This chain uses TRBV5-5 with TRBJ1-4; TCRdb's assignment of TRBD1 cannot be checked, as there is no DNA. The CDR3 spans 15 residues. Germline loops: CDR1 SGHKS, CDR2 YYEKEE (reference sequence). The CDR3 sequence is CASSEQGARSEKLFF.

CDR3 sequence: CASSKGQGAFANTGELFF. This chain uses TRBV10-2 with TRBJ2-2; TCRdb selects TRBD1, and the lack of DNA leaves this call unchecked. The CDR3 loop spans 18 amino acids. Per germline, CDR1 WSHSY and CDR2 SAAADI.

This chain uses TRBV7-2 with TRBJ2-5; checking the TCRdb D call of TRBD1 is not possible without DNA. CDR1 and CDR2 (germline): SGHTA, FQGNSA. CDR3 size: 14 residues. The CDR3 here is CASSLPGTLRAQYF.

This rearrangement joins TRBV5-1 to TRBJ2-2. Looked up from germline, CDR1 is SGHRS and CDR2 is YFSETQ. This CDR3 region has 17 residues. CDR3: CASSLASSRIPPGELFF.

The chain has TRBV5-1 and TRBJ2-7. This CDR3 spans 15 amino acids. Germline V gene lookup returns CDR1 SGHRS and CDR2 YFSETQ. The CDR3 here is CASSSSATSSYEQYF.

The chain combines TRBV5-1 with TRBJ1-1; TCRdb reports TRBD1, a call that lacks DNA to check it against. The CDR3 loop spans 15 amino acids. Germline V lookup: CDR1 SGHRS, CDR2 YFSETQ. CDR3 region: CASKGQVGVNTEAFF.

The V and J genes are TRBV19 and TRBJ2-7. Germline lookup yields CDR1 LNHDA and CDR2 SQIVND (reference sequence). The CDR3 covers 13 residues. The CDR3 region is CASRREAGDEQYF.

The gene calls are TRBV12-3 or TRBV12-4 and TRBJ1-4; TCRdb returns TRBD1, unconfirmable since there is no DNA. The CDR3 length is 16 residues. The CDR3: CASSFPRTGRGEKLFF.

V gene TRBV5-6 combines with J gene TRBJ2-7; the D call from TCRdb, TRBD2, cannot be confirmed without DNA. The CDR3 loop spans 18 amino acids. Per germline, CDR1 SGHDT and CDR2 YYEEEE. This chain's CDR3 is CASSGAASGALRTYEQYF.

The chain employs TRBV20-1 and TRBJ2-3. Germline lookup yields CDR1 DFQATT and CDR2 SNEGSKA (reference sequence). The CDR3 extends over 15 amino acids. The CDR3 here is CSARDGEINTDTQYF.

The chain uses TRBV12-3 or TRBV12-4 and TRBJ2-3; the D gene TCRdb calls, TRBD2, cannot be checked with no DNA. This CDR3 contains 16 residues. The CDR3 sequence is CASHPSGTRSTDTQYF.

The chain links TRBV29-1 to TRBJ1-2. The CDR3 extends over 17 amino acids. CDR1 SQVTM and CDR2 ANQGSEA come from the germline V gene. The CDR3 is CSVQIAGGGLQGYGYTF.

The chain employs TRBV5-1 and TRBJ2-3; the D call of TRBD1 rests on TCRdb alone, since no DNA is present to check it. The CDR3 sequence is 16 residues long. In germline, CDR1 is SGHRS, CDR2 YFSETQ. CDR3 protein: CASSPNPGRDTDTQYF. The complete variable domain, with remaining parts taken from reference TRBV5-1 and TRBJ2-3, reads KAGVTQTPRYLIKTRGQQVTLSCSPISGHRSVSWYQQTPGQGLQFLFEYFSETQRNKGNFPGRFSGRQFSNSRSEMNVSTLELGDSALYLCASSPNPGRDTDTQYFGPGTRLTVL.

The chain combines TRBV12-3 or TRBV12-4 with TRBJ2-2; TCRdb calls TRBD2, which cannot be checked without DNA. There are 15 residues in the CDR3. This CDR3 is CASSLGQGPVGELFF.

The chain employs TRBV7-2 and TRBJ1-6. The CDR3 is made up of 15 amino acids. Germline CDR1 is SGHTA and CDR2 is FQGNSA. CDR3 sequence: CATRPGLFYNSPLHF. Based on the CDR3 plus reference TRBV7-2 and TRBJ1-6, the full variable domain is GAGVSQSPSNKVTEKGKDVELRCDPISGHTALYWYRQSLGQGLEFLIYFQGNSAPDKSGLPSDRFSAERTGGSVSTLTIQRTQQEDSAVYLCATRPGLFYNSPLHFGNGTRLTVT.

V and J are TRBV12-3 or TRBV12-4 and TRBJ1-2. The CDR3 runs to 15 residues. The CDR3 loop is CASSLGRQRSWGYTF.

The CDR3 sequence is CASSERSGGYSPLHF. The chain employs TRBV10-2 and TRBJ1-6; TCRdb lists TRBD1, though no DNA is available to test this call. The CDR3 covers 15 residues. Germline CDR1 WSHSY, CDR2 SAAADI.